This paragraph reports one T cell receptor beta chain. Its antigen is not identified. Germline and junction disagree at one end, which may indicate a read error. TCRbeta libraries were built with three rounds of nested PCR, modified from ARM-PCR. From the multiplex PCR reads, TCRdb called clonotypes with MiXCR, one entry per CDR3 protein. Among 200,000 to 250,000 distinct CDR3 sequences listed, about two thirds were seen once. The data were taken from a study of tumor and adjacent non-tumor tissue in lung cancer. Whole-study context: Samples averaged roughly 4 million productive TCRbeta reads each. Study-wide results and caveats: Normal lung showed higher cumulative top 100 clone frequency than tumor. Significantly higher TCR diversity was found in tumor than normal lung.

CDR3 length equals 16 residues. The germline CDR1 and CDR2 sequences are MNHNS and SASEGT. RNA was extracted from bulk tissue without any cell sorting. Chemotherapy-naive patients with new lung cancer underwent thoracic surgery in China, August–late 2014. This chain uses TRBV6-1 with TRBJ2-4; D may match TRBD1 or TRBD2 (5 bases each). The clonotype comes from a man aged 55 to 70 with non-small cell lung cancer. Sequenced sample: lung tumor tissue. The CDR3 bases are TGTACCAGCAGTGACTACAGGCCTCGAGCCAAAAACATTCAGTACTTC. This encodes CTSSDYRPRAKNIQYF.